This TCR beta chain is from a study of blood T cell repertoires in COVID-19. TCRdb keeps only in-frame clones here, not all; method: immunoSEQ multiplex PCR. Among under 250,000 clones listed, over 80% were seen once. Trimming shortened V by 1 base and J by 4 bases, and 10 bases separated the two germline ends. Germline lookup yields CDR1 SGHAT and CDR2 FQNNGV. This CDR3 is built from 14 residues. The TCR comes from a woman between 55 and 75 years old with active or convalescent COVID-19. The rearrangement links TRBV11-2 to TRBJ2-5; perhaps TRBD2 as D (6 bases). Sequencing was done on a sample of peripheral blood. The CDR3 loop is CASSLVRGGETQYF. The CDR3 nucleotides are TGTGCCAGCAGCTTAGTTAGGGGAGGAGAGACCCAGTACTTC. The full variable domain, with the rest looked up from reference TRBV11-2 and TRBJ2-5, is EAGVAQSPRYKIIEKRQSVAFWCNPISGHATLYWYQQILGQGPKLLIQFQNNGVVDDSQLPKDRFSAERLKGVDSTLKIQPAKLEDSAVYLCASSLVRGGETQYFGPGTRLLVL.